This TCR beta chain comes out of a study of T cell responses to AZD1222 COVID-19 vaccine. Overall study context: Second-dose intervals of approximately 4 or approximately 12 weeks were pooled.

The table came from immunoSEQ multiplex PCR; TCRdb's copy has only in-frame clones and leaves some out. The data contain under 150,000 clones, 87% of them singletons. The sequence was collected from an adult in good health. Sequenced material: peripheral blood, taken on day 0 of AZD1222 vaccination.

CDR3 amino acids: CASSLQTGHGYTF. For the CDR3, the DNA is TGTGCCAGCAGCTTACAGACAGGGCATGGCTACACCTTC. This sequence joins TRBV7-9 and TRBJ1-2; 7 bases map to TRBD1. This CDR3 spans 13 amino acids. The germline CDR1 and CDR2 sequences are SEHNR and FQNEAQ (reference sequence). V dropped 2 bases and J dropped 6; count of bases not matched to a gene: 3.